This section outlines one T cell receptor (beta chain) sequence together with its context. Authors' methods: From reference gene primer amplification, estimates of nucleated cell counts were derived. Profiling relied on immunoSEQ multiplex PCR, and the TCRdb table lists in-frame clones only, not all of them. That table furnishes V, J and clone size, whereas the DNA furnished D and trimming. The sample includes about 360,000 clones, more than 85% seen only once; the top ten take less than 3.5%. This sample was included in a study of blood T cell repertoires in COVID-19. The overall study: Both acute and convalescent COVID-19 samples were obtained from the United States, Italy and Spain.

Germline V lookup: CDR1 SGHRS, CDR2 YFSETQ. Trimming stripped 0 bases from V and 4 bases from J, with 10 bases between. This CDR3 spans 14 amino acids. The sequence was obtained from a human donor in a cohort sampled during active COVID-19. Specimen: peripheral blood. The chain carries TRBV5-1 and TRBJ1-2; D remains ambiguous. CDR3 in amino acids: CASSLVGGPYGYTF. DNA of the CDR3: TGCGCCAGCAGCTTGGTCGGAGGCCCCTATGGCTACACCTTC. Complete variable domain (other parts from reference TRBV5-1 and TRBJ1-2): KAGVTQTPRYLIKTRGQQVTLSCSPISGHRSVSWYQQTPGQGLQFLFEYFSETQRNKGNFPGRFSGRQFSNSRSEMNVSTLELGDSALYLCASSLVGGPYGYTFGSGTRLTVV.